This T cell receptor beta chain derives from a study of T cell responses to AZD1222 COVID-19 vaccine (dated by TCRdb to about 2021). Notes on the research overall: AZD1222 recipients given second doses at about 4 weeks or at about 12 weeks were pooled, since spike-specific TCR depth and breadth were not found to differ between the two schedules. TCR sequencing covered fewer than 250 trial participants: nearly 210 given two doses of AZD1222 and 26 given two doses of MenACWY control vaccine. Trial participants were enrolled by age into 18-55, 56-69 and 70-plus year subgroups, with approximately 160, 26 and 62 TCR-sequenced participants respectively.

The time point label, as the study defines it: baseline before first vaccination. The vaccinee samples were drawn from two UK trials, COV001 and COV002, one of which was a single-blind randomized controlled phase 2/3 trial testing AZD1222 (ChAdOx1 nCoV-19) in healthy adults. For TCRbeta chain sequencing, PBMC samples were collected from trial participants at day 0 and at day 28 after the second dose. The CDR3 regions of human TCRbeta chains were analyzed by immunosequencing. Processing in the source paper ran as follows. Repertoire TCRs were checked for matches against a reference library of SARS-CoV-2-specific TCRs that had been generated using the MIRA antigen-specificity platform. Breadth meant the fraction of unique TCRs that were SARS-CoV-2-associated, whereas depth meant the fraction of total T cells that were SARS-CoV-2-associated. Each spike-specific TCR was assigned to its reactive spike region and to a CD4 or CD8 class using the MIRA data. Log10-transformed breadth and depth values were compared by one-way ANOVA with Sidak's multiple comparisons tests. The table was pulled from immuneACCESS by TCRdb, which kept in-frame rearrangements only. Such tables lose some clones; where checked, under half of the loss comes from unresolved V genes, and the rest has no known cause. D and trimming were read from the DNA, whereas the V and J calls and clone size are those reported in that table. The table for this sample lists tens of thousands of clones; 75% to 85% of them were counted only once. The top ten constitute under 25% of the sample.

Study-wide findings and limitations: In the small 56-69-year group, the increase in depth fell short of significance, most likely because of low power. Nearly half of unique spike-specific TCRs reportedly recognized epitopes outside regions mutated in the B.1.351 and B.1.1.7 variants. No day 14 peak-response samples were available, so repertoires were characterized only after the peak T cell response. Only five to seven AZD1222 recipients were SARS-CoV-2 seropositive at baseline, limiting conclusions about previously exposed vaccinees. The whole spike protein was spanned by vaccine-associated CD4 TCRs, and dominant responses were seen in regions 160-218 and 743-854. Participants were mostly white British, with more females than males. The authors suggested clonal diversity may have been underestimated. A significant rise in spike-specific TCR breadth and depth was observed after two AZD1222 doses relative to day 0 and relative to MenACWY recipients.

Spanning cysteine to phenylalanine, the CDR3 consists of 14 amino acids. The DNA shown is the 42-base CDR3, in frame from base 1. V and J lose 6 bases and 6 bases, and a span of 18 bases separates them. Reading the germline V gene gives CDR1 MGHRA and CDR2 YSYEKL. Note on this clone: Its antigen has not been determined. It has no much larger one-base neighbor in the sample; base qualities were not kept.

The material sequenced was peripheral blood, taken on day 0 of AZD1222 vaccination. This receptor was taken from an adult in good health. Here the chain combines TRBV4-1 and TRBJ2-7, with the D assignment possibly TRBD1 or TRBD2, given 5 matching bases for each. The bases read TGCGCCAGCAGGCCGGGAAAGGGACGTCTCGAGCAGTACTTC. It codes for CASRPGKGRLEQYF.